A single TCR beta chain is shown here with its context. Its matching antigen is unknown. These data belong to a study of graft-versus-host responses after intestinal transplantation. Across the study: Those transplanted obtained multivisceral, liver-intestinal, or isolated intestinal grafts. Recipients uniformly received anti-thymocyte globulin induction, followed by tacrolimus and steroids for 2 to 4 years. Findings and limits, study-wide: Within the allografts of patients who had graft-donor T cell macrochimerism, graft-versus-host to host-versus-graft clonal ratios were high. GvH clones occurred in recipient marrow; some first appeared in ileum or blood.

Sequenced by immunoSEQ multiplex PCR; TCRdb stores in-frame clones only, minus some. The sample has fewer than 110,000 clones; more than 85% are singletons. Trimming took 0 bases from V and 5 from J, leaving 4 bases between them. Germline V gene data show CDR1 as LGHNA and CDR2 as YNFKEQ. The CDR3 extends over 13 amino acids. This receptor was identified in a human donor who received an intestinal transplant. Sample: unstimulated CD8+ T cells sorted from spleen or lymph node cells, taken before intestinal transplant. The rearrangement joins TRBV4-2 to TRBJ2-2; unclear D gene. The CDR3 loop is CASSQESTGELFF. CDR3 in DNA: TGTGCCAGCAGCCAAGAATCGACCGGGGAGCTGTTTTTT.